The next 30 T cell receptor beta chains were all read from a single sample in a study of cytomegalovirus exposure and HLA in healthy donors. It was with 60 Vbeta and 13 Jbeta primers that the PCR ran. TCRdb keeps only in-frame clones here, not all; method: immunoSEQ multiplex PCR. The data show 150,000 to 200,000 clones, with around nine tenths seen just once and approximately 2% held by the top ten. Material for sequencing was PBMCs. The source is a woman under 30 in good health and CMV-seronegative.

The gene calls are TRBV6-1 and TRBJ2-2, with 11 bases aligning to TRBD2. Trimming took 1 base from V and 4 from J; bases not matched to a gene: 5. CDR3 length: 17 amino acids. In germline, CDR1 is MNHNS, CDR2 SASEGT. CDR3 in amino acids: CASSEVTSGSVTGELFF. CDR3 sequence (DNA): TGTGCCAGCAGTGAAGTTACTAGCGGGAGTGTCACCGGGGAGCTGTTTTTT.

CDR3 DNA: TGTGCCAGCAGGGGGGACAGGGGCCTCTGGACTGAAGCTTTCTTT. It encodes CASRGDRGLWTEAFF. The chain employs TRBV2 and TRBJ1-1; 10 positions agree with TRBD1. This CDR3 has 15 residues. Germline V gives CDR1 SNHLY, CDR2 FYNNEI. Trimming at V came to 6 bases and at J to 5 bases, leaving 9 bases not matched to a gene.

CDR3 DNA: TGTGCCTGGAGTCAGGGTGAGGTCCTCCGGACCTACGAGCAGTACTTC. As protein: CAWSQGEVLRTYEQYF. The chain combines TRBV30 with TRBJ2-5, with D perhaps TRBD1 (5 bases). The J call is in doubt because the DNA end fits TRBJ2-7 better. The CDR3 has 16 residues. CDR1 and CDR2 from the germline V gene are GTSNPN and SVGIG (reference sequence).

This chain's CDR3 is CASSDPTSGGNEQFF. In nucleotides, the CDR3 is TGTGCCAGCAGTGACCCCACTAGCGGGGGCAATGAGCAGTTCTTC. The J gene is TRBJ2-1, the V gene TRBV2, with 11 bases that match TRBD2. CDR3 size: 15 residues. Germline-derived CDR1 and CDR2 are SNHLY and FYNNEI. Trimming at V came to 3 bases and at J to 6 bases, leaving 4 bases not matched to a gene.

The V gene is TRBV19, the J gene TRBJ2-3; 8 bases fit TRBD2. CDR3 length: 15 amino acids. Losses at the gene ends were 9 bases for V and 4 bases for J; bases not matched to a gene: 12. Per germline, CDR1 LNHDA and CDR2 SQIVND (reference sequence). CDR3 amino acids: CASWGGGRTPDTQYF. CDR3 in DNA: TGTGCCAGCTGGGGGGGCGGGAGGACGCCAGATACGCAGTATTTT.

The chain carries TRBV5-6 and TRBJ1-3; D is ambiguous. Germline V gene lookup returns CDR1 SGHDT and CDR2 YYEEEE. The CDR3 loop spans 15 amino acids. The V gene lost 4 bases and the J gene lost 4 bases, with 15 bases spanning the gap. CDR3 DNA: TGTGCCAGCAGCACCTCAGGAATGGGCGGAAACACCATATATTTT. Translated: CASSTSGMGGNTIYF.

Remarks on this clone: Relative to the germline gene, one junction end is altered; a read error may explain this. The chain recombines TRBV7-9 with TRBJ2-2; D may be TRBD1 (6 bases). Germline lookup yields CDR1 SEHNR and CDR2 FQNEAQ (reference sequence). The CDR3 sequence is 12 residues long. In DNA form, the CDR3 reads TGTGCCAGCAGCCGGGACACCGAGGAGCTGTTTTTT. This gives the protein CASSRDTEELFF. Filled out from reference TRBV7-9 and TRBJ2-2, the complete variable domain reads DTGVSQNPRHKITKRGQNVTFRCDPISEHNRLYWYRQTLGQGPEFLTYFQNEAQLEKSRLLSDRFSAERPKGSFSTLEIQRTEQGDSAMYLCASSRDTEELFFGEGSRLTVL.

V is TRBV11-3 and J is TRBJ1-4; 9 bases agree with TRBD1. Germline values: CDR1 SGHNT, CDR2 YENEEA. There are 15 residues in the CDR3. Trimming at V came to 5 bases and at J to 8 bases, leaving 9 bases not matched to a gene. Here the CDR3 reads CASSPGTGRGEKLFF. The CDR3 nucleotides read TGTGCCAGCAGCCCCGGGACAGGGAGAGGAGAAAAACTGTTTTTT.

The V gene is TRBV23-1, the J gene TRBJ2-5; D perhaps matches TRBD1 (6 bases). TRBV23-1 is reported as an ORF; its role is uncertain. V lost 6 bases and J lost 4, with 12 bases in between. The CDR3 loop spans 13 amino acids. The CDR3 spells CASRQGLLETQYF. The CDR3 DNA follows: TGCGCCAGCAGACAGGGTTTGTTAGAGACCCAGTACTTC.

As for this clone: Germline is not matched at one junction end, which may reflect a read error. This chain's CDR3 is CASSWGGLLNTEAFF. The CDR3 region has the DNA TGTGCCAGCAGCTGGGGGGGACTTCTGAACACTGAAGCTTTCTTT. The J gene is TRBJ1-1, the V gene TRBV5-1, with D maybe TRBD1 (5 bases). CDR1 SGHRS and CDR2 YFSETQ come from the germline V gene. CDR3 size: 15 residues.

This chain links TRBV7-6 with TRBJ2-1; 11 bases line up with TRBD2. The V gene end was trimmed by 7 bases and the J gene end by 0 bases; junction bases not matched to a gene: 2. CDR3 length: 15 amino acids. The germline CDR1 and CDR2 sequences are SGHVS and FNYEAQ. Here the CDR3 reads CASTTSGSSYNEQFF. The CDR3 bases are TGTGCCAGCACAACTAGCGGGAGCTCCTACAATGAGCAGTTCTTC.

The chain has TRBV15 and TRBJ2-2, with 13 bases fitting TRBD2. The CDR3 is 17 residues long. Germline V gene lookup returns CDR1 LNHNV and CDR2 YYDKDF (reference sequence). Unmatched junction bases numbered 9, after V lost 2 bases and J lost 9 bases. CDR3 coding DNA: TGTGCCACCAGCAGACACCGTGGGACTAGCGGGGTGAGGGAGCTGTTTTTT. Translating gives CATSRHRGTSGVRELFF.

The chain links TRBV4-1 to TRBJ2-5, with 9 positions matching TRBD2. The CDR3 length is 17 residues. Germline V gives CDR1 MGHRA, CDR2 YSYEKL. V shed 5 bases, J shed 5 bases, and the junction held 15 bases outside the gene matches. The CDR3 spells CASSSISSGTLRETQYF. The DNA of the CDR3 is TGCGCCAGCAGCTCTATCTCTAGCGGGACCCTGCGGGAGACCCAGTACTTC.

V is TRBV7-9 and J is TRBJ1-2; TRBD1 matches at 9 bases. Germline CDR1 and CDR2: SEHNR and FQNEAQ (reference sequence). The V gene end was trimmed by 5 bases and the J gene end by 4 bases; junction bases not matched to a gene: 8. CDR3 size: 15 residues. CDR3 sequence reads: CASSPNRGRFYGYTF. CDR3 bases: TGTGCCAGCAGCCCGAACAGGGGGCGGTTCTATGGCTACACCTTC. Based on the CDR3 plus reference TRBV7-9 and TRBJ1-2, the full variable domain is DTGVSQNPRHKITKRGQNVTFRCDPISEHNRLYWYRQTLGQGPEFLTYFQNEAQLEKSRLLSDRFSAERPKGSFSTLEIQRTEQGDSAMYLCASSPNRGRFYGYTFGSGTRLTVV.

This clone turned up a few times. Written as DNA, the CDR3 is TGTGCCATCAGTGCGGACAGGGGGAACACTGAAGCTTTCTTT. Its protein is CAISADRGNTEAFF. J is TRBJ1-1 and V is TRBV10-3; 9 bases align to TRBD1. This CDR3 contains 14 residues. Trimming took 4 bases from V and 1 from J; bases not matched to a gene: 1. Germline lookup yields CDR1 ENHRY and CDR2 SYGVKD.

This sequence joins TRBV5-1 and TRBJ2-7; possibly TRBD1 for D (6 bases). The ends were cut back, 0 bases at V and 1 base at J, with 11 bases in the middle. CDR3 length equals 15 residues. Germline CDR1 SGHRS, CDR2 YFSETQ. CDR3 region: CASSLAGTRSYEQYF. Written as DNA, the CDR3 is TGCGCCAGCAGCTTGGCAGGGACACGATCCTACGAGCAGTACTTC.

The chain uses TRBV5-1 and TRBJ2-1, with 9 bases fitting TRBD2. Germline V lookup: CDR1 SGHRS, CDR2 YFSETQ. Germline trimming cut 0 bases from V and 3 bases from J; bases unmatched to any gene: 4. The CDR3 has 16 amino acids. The CDR3 DNA follows: TGCGCCAGCAGCTTGGCGGCTAGCGGGAACTACAATGAGCAGTTCTTC. Translated: CASSLAASGNYNEQFF. Full variable domain (remainder filled in from reference TRBV5-1 and TRBJ2-1): KAGVTQTPRYLIKTRGQQVTLSCSPISGHRSVSWYQQTPGQGLQFLFEYFSETQRNKGNFPGRFSGRQFSNSRSEMNVSTLELGDSALYLCASSLAASGNYNEQFFGPGTRLTVL.

The chain couples TRBV11-1 to TRBJ1-5; D not certain. The V end was cut by 4 bases, the J end by 5 bases, with 9 bases between. Germline-derived CDR1 and CDR2 are SGHAT and FQDESV (reference sequence). This CDR3 region has 13 residues. The CDR3 nucleotides are TGTGCCAGCAGCTCAGATACCGATCAGCCCCAGCATTTT. Encoded protein: CASSSDTDQPQHF.

This chain uses TRBV2 with TRBJ1-5, with D unresolved. The CDR3 has 13 residues. V was shortened by 7 bases and J by 5 bases, with 12 bases between the two germline ends. Germline CDR1 is SNHLY and CDR2 is FYNNEI. CDR3 in DNA: TGTGCCAGCATGAAGGAGTTCGATCAGCCCCAGCATTTT. Its translation: CASMKEFDQPQHF.

The CDR3 nucleotides read TGCGCCAGCAGCAACCTAGTGGGACTAGCCGGAGAGCAGTACTTC. It is translated as CASSNLVGLAGEQYF. The chain recombines TRBV5-1 with TRBJ2-7, with TRBD2 identical over 9 bases. Trimming took 4 bases from V and 7 from J; bases not matched to a gene: 12. The CDR3 extends over 15 amino acids. Germline V lookup: CDR1 SGHRS, CDR2 YFSETQ.

The chain employs TRBV7-2 and TRBJ1-6; D is ambiguous. CDR1 is SGHTA and CDR2 is FQGNSA in the germline V gene. The V gene lost 2 bases and the J gene lost 7 bases, with 12 bases spanning the gap. The CDR3 covers 15 residues. In nucleotides, the CDR3 is TGTGCCAGCAGCTTAAGCTTGGAGGCCAATTCACCCCTCCACTTT. It specifies CASSLSLEANSPLHF.

The rearrangement uses TRBV2 and TRBJ2-7; TRBD1 matches at 11 bases. The CDR3 loop spans 14 amino acids. V lost 5 bases and J lost 2; bases outside the gene matches: 2. Germline loops: CDR1 SNHLY, CDR2 FYNNEI. The CDR3 sequence is CASSRDRGAYEQYF. CDR3 nucleotide sequence: TGTGCCAGCAGTAGGGACAGGGGGGCCTACGAGCAGTACTTC.

This clone turned up a few times. DNA of the CDR3: TGTGCCAGCAGCCGTATTTCGGGACTCAACACCGGGGAGCTGTTTTTT. Protein product: CASSRISGLNTGELFF. The V call is TRBV5-5, the J call TRBJ2-2, with a weak D call TRBD2 (6 bases). The CDR3 runs to 16 residues. The germline gives CDR1 SGHKS, CDR2 YYEKEE (reference sequence). V lost 4 bases and J 2 bases, leaving 15 bases between the germline ends.

The genes are TRBV7-9 and TRBJ2-3, with 9 bases fitting TRBD1. The CDR3 is 15 residues long. Germline V gene sequence: CDR1 SEHNR, CDR2 FQNEAQ (reference sequence). The trim removed 5 bases at V and 1 base at J, leaving 4 bases unmatched. CDR3 sequence reads: CASSHGTGRTDTQYF. CDR3 in DNA: TGTGCCAGCAGCCACGGGACAGGGCGCACAGATACGCAGTATTTT.

The count of this clone is one. V gene TRBV28 combines with J gene TRBJ2-2; TRBD1 might be the D (6 bases). The length of the CDR3 is 14 residues. Germline CDR1 reads MDHEN; CDR2 reads SYDVKM. Trimming removed 10 bases at V and 4 bases at J, with 16 bases between. Written as DNA, the CDR3 is TGTGCCACCCTCCAGGGGCTTGGCACCGGGGAGCTGTTTTTT. Translation: CATLQGLGTGELFF.

The V gene is TRBV19, the J gene TRBJ2-1, with 7 bases identical to TRBD1. The V gene end was trimmed by 8 bases and the J gene end by 0 bases; junction bases not matched to a gene: 7. Germline V gene sequence: CDR1 LNHDA, CDR2 SQIVND (reference sequence). The CDR3 is made up of 15 amino acids. The CDR3 DNA is TGTGCCAGTGGGGGACAGTCCCTCTCCTACAATGAGCAGTTCTTC. Protein product: CASGGQSLSYNEQFF.

This chain connects TRBV27 to TRBJ2-2; 9 bases agree with TRBD1. The CDR3 is made up of 15 amino acids. Germline V gene sequence: CDR1 MNHEY, CDR2 SMNVEV (reference sequence). Losses at the gene ends were 6 bases for V and 7 bases for J; bases not matched to a gene: 9. In nucleotides, the CDR3 is TGTGCCAGCAGGCCTTGGGACAGGGCCGTCGGGGAGCTGTTTTTT. Protein: CASRPWDRAVGELFF.

The chain couples TRBV6-5 to TRBJ2-5, with D maybe TRBD1 (5 bases). Trimming left V 6 bases short and J 11 bases short, with 19 bases between. The germline V gene encodes CDR1 MNHEY and CDR2 SVGAGI. There are 13 residues in the CDR3. CDR3 in amino acids: CASRRDSPLEQYF. In nucleotides, the CDR3 is TGTGCCAGCAGACGAGACAGCCCCCTGGAGCAGTACTTC.

The chain carries TRBV6-1 and TRBJ1-1; 7 nucleotides line up with TRBD1. The CDR3 sequence is 14 residues long. With V trimmed by 7 bases and J by 1 base, 6 bases remained unmatched. In germline, CDR1 is MNHNS, CDR2 SASEGT. The CDR3 nucleotides read TGTGCCAGCACCCAGACAGGGAAGAACACTGAAGCTTTCTTT. Residues: CASTQTGKNTEAFF.

The J gene is TRBJ2-4, the V gene TRBV6-1; 10 nucleotides line up with TRBD1. Unmatched junction bases numbered 8, after V lost 5 bases and J lost 10 bases. Germline V lookup: CDR1 MNHNS, CDR2 SASEGT. This CDR3 spans 14 amino acids. CDR3 residues: CASSWAGTGVIQYF. CDR3 sequence (DNA): TGTGCCAGCAGTTGGGCCGGGACAGGGGTTATTCAGTACTTC.